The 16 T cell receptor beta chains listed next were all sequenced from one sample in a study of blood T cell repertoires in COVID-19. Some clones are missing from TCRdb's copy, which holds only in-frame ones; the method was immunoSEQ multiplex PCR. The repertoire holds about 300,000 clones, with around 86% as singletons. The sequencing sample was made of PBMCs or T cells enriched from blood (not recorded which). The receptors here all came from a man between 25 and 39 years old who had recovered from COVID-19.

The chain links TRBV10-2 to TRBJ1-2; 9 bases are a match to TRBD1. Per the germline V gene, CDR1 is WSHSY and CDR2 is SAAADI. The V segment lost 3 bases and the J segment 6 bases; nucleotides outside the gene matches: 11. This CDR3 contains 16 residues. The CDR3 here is CASSDRFLGQGHGYTF. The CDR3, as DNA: TGCGCCAGCAGTGATCGGTTTTTGGGACAGGGTCATGGCTACACCTTC.

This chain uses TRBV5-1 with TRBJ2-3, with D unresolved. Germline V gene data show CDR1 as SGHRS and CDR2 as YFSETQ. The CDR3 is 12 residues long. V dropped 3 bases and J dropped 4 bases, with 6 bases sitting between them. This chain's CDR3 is CASSYSADTQYF. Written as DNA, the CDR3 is TGCGCCAGCAGCTATAGTGCAGATACGCAGTATTTT.

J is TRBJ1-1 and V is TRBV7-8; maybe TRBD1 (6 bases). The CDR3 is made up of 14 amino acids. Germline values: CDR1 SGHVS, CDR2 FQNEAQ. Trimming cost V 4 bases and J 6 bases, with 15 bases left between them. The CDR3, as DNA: TGTGCCAGCAGCTCCTCCCGGGGGGGCCCTGAAGCTTTCTTT. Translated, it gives CASSSSRGGPEAFF.

The CDR3 sequence is CASRPGQDWPGEQYF. In nucleotides, the CDR3 is TGTGCCAGCAGACCGGGACAGGACTGGCCGGGCGAGCAGTACTTC. The chain employs TRBV27 and TRBJ2-7; 8 bases line up with TRBD1. From germline, CDR1 is MNHEY and CDR2 SMNVEV (reference sequence). With V trimmed by 6 bases and J by 6 bases, 13 bases remained unmatched. The CDR3 sequence is 15 residues long.

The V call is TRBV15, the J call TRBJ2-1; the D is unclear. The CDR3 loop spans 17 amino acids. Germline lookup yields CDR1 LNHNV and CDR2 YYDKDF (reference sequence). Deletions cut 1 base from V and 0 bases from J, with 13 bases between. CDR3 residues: CATSRGPGQSSYNEQFF. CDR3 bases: TGTGCCACCAGCAGAGGGCCGGGTCAGAGCTCCTACAATGAGCAGTTCTTC.

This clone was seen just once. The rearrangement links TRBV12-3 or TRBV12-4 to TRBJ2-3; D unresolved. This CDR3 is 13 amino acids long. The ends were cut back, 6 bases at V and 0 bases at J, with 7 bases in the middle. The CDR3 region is CASSLSSTDTQYF. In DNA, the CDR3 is TGTGCCAGCAGCCTCAGTAGCACAGATACGCAGTATTTT.

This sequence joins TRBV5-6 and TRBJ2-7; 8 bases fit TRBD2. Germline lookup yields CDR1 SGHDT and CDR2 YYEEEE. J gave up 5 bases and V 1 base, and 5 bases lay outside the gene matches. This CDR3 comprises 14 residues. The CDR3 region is CASSLRGLGHEQYF. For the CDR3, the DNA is TGTGCCAGCAGCTTGAGGGGACTAGGCCACGAGCAGTACTTC.

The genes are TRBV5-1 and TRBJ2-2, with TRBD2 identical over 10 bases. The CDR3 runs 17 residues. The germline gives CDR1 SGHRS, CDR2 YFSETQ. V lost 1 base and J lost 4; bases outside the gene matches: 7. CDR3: CASSLIASGRGTGELFF. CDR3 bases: TGCGCCAGCAGCTTGATAGCTAGCGGGAGAGGCACCGGGGAGCTGTTTTTT.

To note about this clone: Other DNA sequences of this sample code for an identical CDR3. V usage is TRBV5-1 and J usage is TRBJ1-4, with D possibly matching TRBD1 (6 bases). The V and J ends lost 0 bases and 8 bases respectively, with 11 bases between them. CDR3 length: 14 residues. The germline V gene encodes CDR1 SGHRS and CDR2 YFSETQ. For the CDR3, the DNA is TGCGCCAGCAGCTTGGGGACTAGGGGGGAAAAACTGTTTTTT. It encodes CASSLGTRGEKLFF.

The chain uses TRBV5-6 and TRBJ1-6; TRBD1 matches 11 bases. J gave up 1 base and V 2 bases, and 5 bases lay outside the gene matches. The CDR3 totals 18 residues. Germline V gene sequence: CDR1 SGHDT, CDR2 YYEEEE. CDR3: CASSLRTGGTSYNSPLHF. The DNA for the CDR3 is TGTGCCAGCAGCTTAAGGACAGGGGGCACGTCCTATAATTCACCCCTCCACTTT.

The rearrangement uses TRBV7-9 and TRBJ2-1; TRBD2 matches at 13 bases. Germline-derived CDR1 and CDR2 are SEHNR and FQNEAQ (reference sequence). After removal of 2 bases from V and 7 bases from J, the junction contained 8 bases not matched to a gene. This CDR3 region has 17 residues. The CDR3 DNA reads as TGTGCCAGCAGCTTAACTAGCGGGAGGGCCGGGGGGAATGAGCAGTTCTTC. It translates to CASSLTSGRAGGNEQFF.

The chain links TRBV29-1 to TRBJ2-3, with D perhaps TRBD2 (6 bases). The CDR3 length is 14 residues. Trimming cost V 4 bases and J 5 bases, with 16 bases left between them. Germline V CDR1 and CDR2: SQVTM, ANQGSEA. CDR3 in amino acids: CSVVEGGVLDTQYF. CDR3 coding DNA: TGCAGCGTTGTTGAGGGAGGAGTTCTAGATACGCAGTATTTT.

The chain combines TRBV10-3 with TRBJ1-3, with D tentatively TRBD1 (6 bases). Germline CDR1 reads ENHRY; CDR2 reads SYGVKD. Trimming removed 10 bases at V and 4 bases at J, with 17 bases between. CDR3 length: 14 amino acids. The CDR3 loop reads CATAPGQLGNTIYF. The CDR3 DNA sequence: TGTGCCACAGCGCCAGGACAGCTGGGAAACACCATATATTTT.

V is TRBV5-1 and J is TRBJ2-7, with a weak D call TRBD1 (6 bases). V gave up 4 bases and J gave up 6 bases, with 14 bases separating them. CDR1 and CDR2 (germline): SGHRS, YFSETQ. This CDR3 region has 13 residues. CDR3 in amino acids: CASSIQTGREQYF. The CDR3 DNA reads TGCGCCAGCAGCATCCAAACAGGGCGCGAGCAGTACTTC.

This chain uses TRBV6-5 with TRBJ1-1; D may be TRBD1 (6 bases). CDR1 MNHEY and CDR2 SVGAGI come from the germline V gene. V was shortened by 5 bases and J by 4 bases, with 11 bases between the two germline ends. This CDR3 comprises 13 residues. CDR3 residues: CASSNGRGTEAFF. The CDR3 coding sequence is TGTGCCAGCAGTAACGGCAGGGGCACTGAAGCTTTCTTT.

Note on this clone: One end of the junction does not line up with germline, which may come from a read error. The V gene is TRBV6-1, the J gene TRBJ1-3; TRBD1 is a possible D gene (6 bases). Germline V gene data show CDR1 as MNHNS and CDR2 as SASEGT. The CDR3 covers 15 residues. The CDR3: CASREGGGQGNTIYF. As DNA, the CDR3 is TGTGCCAGCAGGGAAGGGGGGGGGCAGGGAAACACTATATATTTT.